These 18 T cell receptor beta chains were all obtained from the same sample, sequenced in a study of cytomegalovirus exposure and HLA in healthy donors. With 60 Vbeta and 13 Jbeta primers, the PCR was carried out. Generated by immunoSEQ multiplex PCR, the TCRdb table keeps only in-frame clones and is missing some. The sample carries some 150,000 clones, about four fifths recorded once. Sequencing was carried out using PBMCs. The source is a man younger than 45 in good health and CMV-seronegative.

The V and J genes are TRBV20-1 and TRBJ2-7; D is uncertain. Trimming took off 2 bases at V and 3 bases at J, with 5 bases between the two ends. CDR3 length: 11 amino acids. Per the germline V gene, CDR1 is DFQATT and CDR2 is SNEGSKA (reference sequence). CDR3 protein: CSARQDYEQYF. CDR3 DNA: TGCAGTGCTAGACAGGACTACGAGCAGTACTTC.

The chain links TRBV7-9 to TRBJ2-2; 11 nucleotides align to TRBD1. The CDR3 extends over 15 amino acids. Germline V gene data show CDR1 as SEHNR and CDR2 as FQNEAQ (reference sequence). With 5 bases clipped from V and 5 bases from J, the junction kept 4 bases outside the gene matches. CDR3 amino acids: CASSGQGAGTGELFF. The CDR3 DNA sequence: TGTGCCAGCAGCGGACAGGGGGCTGGTACCGGGGAGCTGTTTTTT.

This clone was seen more than once but under ten times. V gene TRBV2 combines with J gene TRBJ1-5; 8 nucleotides align to TRBD1. The V gene's germline CDR1 is SNHLY and CDR2 FYNNEI. Trimming cost V 4 bases and J 15 bases; bases outside gene matches: 8. The CDR3 has 12 residues. CDR3 sequence: CASSGVDRVPHF. The CDR3 DNA reads TGTGCCAGCAGTGGGGTGGACAGGGTCCCGCATTTT.

With regard to this clone: Other DNA sequences in this specimen translate into the identical CDR3. V is TRBV5-6 and J is TRBJ2-7, with 11 bases fitting TRBD2. V shed 0 bases and J 2 bases; nucleotides not matched to a gene: 4. Germline assignment: CDR1 SGHDT and CDR2 YYEEEE. The CDR3 totals 16 residues. This chain's CDR3 is CASSLAGTSGPYEQYF. Here the CDR3 DNA reads TGTGCCAGCAGCTTGGCTGGGACTAGCGGACCCTACGAGCAGTACTTC. The entire variable domain, with the rest obtained from reference TRBV5-6 and TRBJ2-7, is as follows: DAGVTQSPTHLIKTRGQQVTLRCSPKSGHDTVSWYQQALGQGPQFIFQYYEEEERQRGNFPDRFSGHQFPNYSSELNVNALLLGDSALYLCASSLAGTSGPYEQYFGPGTRLTVT.

The chain is built from TRBV9 and TRBJ2-2, with D possibly TRBD2 on 5 matching bases. V was pared by 6 bases and J by 6 bases, with 12 bases between. Germline lookup yields CDR1 SGDLS and CDR2 YYNGEE. CDR3 length equals 13 residues. DNA of the CDR3: TGTGCCAGCACCCCGGGGTTCGCCGGGGAGCTGTTTTTT. The encoded protein is CASTPGFAGELFF.

The rearrangement joins TRBV6-1 to TRBJ1-2; D is undetermined. The CDR3 length is 13 residues. Deletions cut 2 bases from V and 4 bases from J, with 8 bases between. Germline V gene lookup returns CDR1 MNHNS and CDR2 SASEGT. CDR3 coding DNA: TGTGCCAGCAGTGAAAGGCAGGTCTATGGCTACACCTTC. Translated: CASSERQVYGYTF.

In DNA, the CDR3 is TGTGCCAGCAGCGACAGTGGGACAGCCTATGGCTACACCTTC. As protein: CASSDSGTAYGYTF. This chain connects TRBV9 to TRBJ1-2; 7 nucleotides match TRBD1. CDR1 and CDR2 from the germline V gene are SGDLS and YYNGEE. The CDR3 length is 14 residues. With 3 bases clipped from V and 4 bases from J, the junction kept 6 bases outside the gene matches.

In this sample, this clone turned up once. Other nucleotide sequences in the sample specify the same CDR3. The CDR3 is CSVRTSGGTYEQYF. The CDR3 DNA reads as TGCAGCGTACGGACTAGCGGGGGGACCTACGAGCAGTACTTC. J is TRBJ2-7 and V is TRBV29-1, with 14 bases fitting TRBD2. This CDR3 region has 14 residues. The V gene's germline CDR1 is SQVTM and CDR2 ANQGSEA. Losses at the gene ends were 6 bases for V and 2 bases for J; bases not matched to a gene: 3.

The rearrangement uses TRBV7-6 and TRBJ2-5; 7 nucleotides match TRBD2. The V gene end was trimmed by 4 bases and the J gene end by 5 bases; junction bases not matched to a gene: 7. This CDR3 is 14 amino acids long. Germline V lookup: CDR1 SGHVS, CDR2 FNYEAQ. The chain's CDR3 is CASSYTGGGETQYF. As DNA, the CDR3 is TGTGCCAGCAGCTACACGGGGGGTGGGGAGACCCAGTACTTC.

Written as DNA, the CDR3 is TGTGCCAGCAGCTTACGGTCAGGGACTGAAGCTTTCTTT. This gives the protein CASSLRSGTEAFF. This chain uses TRBV13 with TRBJ1-1, with D tentatively TRBD1 (5 bases). V lost 2 bases and J lost 5, with 9 bases in between. CDR3 length: 13 amino acids. The V gene's germline CDR1 is PRHDT and CDR2 FYEKMQ (reference sequence).

Of note for this clone: Other DNA sequences within the sample encode an identical CDR3. The chain couples TRBV7-6 to TRBJ2-2; weak D call: TRBD2 (6 bases). This CDR3 has 16 residues. V lost 5 bases to trimming and J lost 7 bases, with 20 bases between them. Per the germline V gene, CDR1 is SGHVS and CDR2 is FNYEAQ. The DNA for the CDR3 is TGTGCCAGCAGCCCACTGGGAGGCCCCTATGGCGGGGAGCTGTTTTTT. The encoded protein is CASSPLGGPYGGELFF.

There are a few counts of this clone. This chain joins TRBV4-1 and TRBJ2-3; 7 bases fit TRBD2. Germline lookup yields CDR1 MGHRA and CDR2 YSYEKL. The CDR3 has 17 residues. V lost 7 bases, J lost 0 bases, and 13 bases stayed unmatched. Written as DNA, the CDR3 is TGCGCCAGCACCCCCTGGGGGGGACCCGGTAGCACAGATACGCAGTATTTT. Encoded protein: CASTPWGGPGSTDTQYF.

The CDR3 DNA follows: TGCGCCAGCAGCCAAGATCCCGACAGCTATGGCTACACCTTC. Residues: CASSQDPDSYGYTF. V gene TRBV4-1 combines with J gene TRBJ1-2; possibly TRBD1 for D (5 bases). The CDR3 covers 14 residues. V was cut by 0 bases and J by 4 bases, with 9 bases left in between. Germline assignment: CDR1 MGHRA and CDR2 YSYEKL.

The V call is TRBV7-2, the J call TRBJ2-6; D is possibly TRBD1 (6 bases). Trimming took 4 bases from V and 0 from J, leaving 19 bases between them. Germline CDR1 and CDR2: SGHTA and FQGNSA. This CDR3 comprises 19 residues. CDR3 region: CASSSRGAGVGSGANVLTF. The CDR3 bases are TGTGCCAGCAGCTCTAGAGGGGCAGGGGTCGGCTCTGGGGCCAACGTCCTGACTTTC.

As to this clone: This sample also contains other DNA sequences that code for the same CDR3. This rearrangement joins TRBV7-9 to TRBJ1-1; TRBD1 matches 12 bases. CDR3 length: 15 amino acids. With 6 bases clipped from V and 11 bases from J, the junction kept 13 bases outside the gene matches. Germline V gene sequence: CDR1 SEHNR, CDR2 FQNEAQ (reference sequence). As DNA, the CDR3 is TGTGCCAGCAGTCCCCGGGACAGGGGGCACGGTGAGGCTTTCTTT. It translates to CASSPRDRGHGEAFF.

To note about this clone: An end of the junction differs from the germline gene, which may be a read error. The chain has TRBV7-7 and TRBJ2-7, with D possibly being TRBD1 (6 bases). CDR1 and CDR2 from the germline V gene are SSHAT and FNYEAQ (reference sequence). This CDR3 has 11 residues. CDR3 region: CASSTRQVQYF. CDR3 nucleotide sequence: TGTGCTAGCAGCACGCGACAGGTGCAGTACTTC.

This clone was detected only a few times. V and J are TRBV19 and TRBJ1-2, with 9 bases that match TRBD1. The CDR3 is 12 residues long. Trimming cost V 5 bases and J 5 bases; bases outside gene matches: 0. From germline, CDR1 is LNHDA and CDR2 SQIVND (reference sequence). The CDR3 protein is CASSGQGYGYTF. The CDR3 DNA reads as TGTGCCAGTAGTGGACAGGGGTATGGCTACACCTTC.

This clone showed up just a few times. The chain combines TRBV10-3 with TRBJ2-4; tentative D call: TRBD1 (6 bases). The CDR3 is 14 residues long. V was cut by 3 bases and J by 8 bases, with 14 bases left in between. The germline V gene encodes CDR1 ENHRY and CDR2 SYGVKD. The CDR3 here is CAISDLGQNDIQYF. The CDR3 DNA follows: TGTGCCATCAGTGATCTAGGACAGAACGACATTCAGTACTTC.